Below are 24 T cell receptor beta chains sequenced from a single sample in a study of T cell clonality in common variable immunodeficiency. Findings of the study overall: Reportedly, TCR beta sequences from common variable immunodeficiency showed fewer deletions and N-nucleotide insertions.

The method was immunoSEQ multiplex PCR; TCRdb's version includes in-frame clones alone and lacks a portion of them. The specimen has about 26,000 clones, none found just once. No antigen has been assigned to these receptors. Material: peripheral blood mononuclear cells. The receptors come from a human donor with common variable immunodeficiency.

This clone was seen a handful of times. The read terminates 3 residues ahead of where the CDR3 ends, so the germline J gene completes it. The sample has other DNA sequences that encode this CDR3 too. This chain links TRBV19 with TRBJ2-7, with 9 positions matching TRBD1. The CDR3 is made up of 14 amino acids. V trimming: 2 bases; J trimming: 6 bases; junction bases outside the gene matches: 5. Germline CDR1 is LNHDA and CDR2 is SQIVND (reference sequence). The CDR3 loop is CASSIRGQGVEQYF. The CDR3 bases that were read are TGTGCCAGTAGTATAAGGGGACAGGGTGTCGAG.

In its sample, this clone was seen a few times. The CDR3 goes on 3 residues after the read ends, and that part is filled in from the germline J gene. V and J are TRBV5-1 and TRBJ2-5; 10 nucleotides line up with TRBD2. Germline V gene lookup returns CDR1 SGHRS and CDR2 YFSETQ. The junction had 8 bases not matched to a gene; V was cut back by 4 bases and J by 5 bases. The CDR3 contains 15 residues. CDR3 sequence: CASSPALAGVETQYF. The DNA read from the CDR3 is TGCGCCAGCAGCCCGGCCCTAGCGGGAGTGGAGACC.

As to this clone: The CDR3 end falls 3 residues outside the read, so it is completed with the germline J gene. The chain links TRBV30 to TRBJ2-3, with D possibly TRBD2 on 6 matching bases. Trimming stripped 7 bases from V and 2 bases from J, with 10 bases between. Per germline, CDR1 GTSNPN and CDR2 SVGIG (reference sequence). The CDR3 covers 12 residues. Partial CDR3 DNA: TGTGCCTCCGCGGGGCTCACAGATACG. The encoded protein is CASAGLTDT. The CDR3 in its entirety is CASAGLTDTQYF.

This clone was counted a few times. The read ends 3 residues early relative to the CDR3; the germline J gene fills the gap. The chain couples TRBV7-3 to TRBJ2-7, with 7 bases identical to TRBD1. The CDR3 is 15 amino acids. CDR1 is SGHTA and CDR2 is FQGTGA in the germline V gene. Unmatched junction bases numbered 8, after V lost 5 bases and J lost 1 base. The CDR3 DNA, read in part, is TGTGCCAGCAGCCCACAGGGGTCACCGTCCTACGAG. The encoded protein is CASSPQGSPSYE. The whole CDR3 is CASSPQGSPSYEQYF.

In this sample, this clone turned up a few times. The missing CDR3 end, 3 residues past where the read stops, is filled in from the germline J gene. The chain combines TRBV23-1 with TRBJ1-4, with D hard to call. TRBV23-1 is sorted into the ORF group, with uncertain function. Trimming shortened V by 7 bases and J by 4 bases, and 16 bases separated the two germline ends. The CDR3 spans 15 residues. Partial CDR3 DNA: TGCGCCAGCACCCCGAGGCGCGGAGTTAATGAAAAA. It is translated as CASTPRRGVNEK. The entire CDR3 reads CASTPRRGVNEKLFF.

As for this clone: The observed sequence ends 3 residues before the CDR3 terminus, with the missing tail filled in from the germline J gene. The rearrangement links TRBV30 to TRBJ1-4; D is unresolved. The V end lost 5 bases, the J end lost 5 bases, and 6 bases lay between the germline ends. Per the germline V gene, CDR1 is GTSNPN and CDR2 is SVGIG (reference sequence). This CDR3 is 11 amino acids long. CDR3 DNA (partial): TGTGCCTGGGGCCCGAATGAAAAA. Its protein is CAWGPNEK. The full CDR3 reads CAWGPNEKLFF.

The sample holds many counts of this clone. The CDR3 is cut off 3 residues early in the read; its end comes from the germline J gene. The rearrangement uses TRBV19 and TRBJ2-1; the match to TRBD1 covers 7 bases. There are 13 residues in the CDR3. The germline V gene has CDR1 LNHDA and CDR2 SQIVND (reference sequence). After removal of 5 bases from V and 4 bases from J, the junction contained 2 bases not matched to a gene. CDR3 amino acids: CASSLTGYNEQFF. The DNA read from the CDR3 is TGTGCCAGTAGTTTGACAGGGTACAATGAG.

Worth noting for this clone: Read sequence stops 3 residues before the CDR3 end, and the germline J gene provides the missing end. The V gene is TRBV7-8, the J gene TRBJ2-7, with 9 bases identical to TRBD2. Trimming removed 5 bases from V and 6 bases from J; junction bases left unmatched: 11. Germline lookup yields CDR1 SGHVS and CDR2 FQNEAQ. This CDR3 comprises 15 residues. CDR3 DNA (partial): TGTGCCAGCAGCGAGCTGGGTAGCGGGAGAGGCGAG. Its protein is CASSELGSGRGE. The whole CDR3 reads CASSELGSGRGEQYF.

This clone was counted a few times. The read ends 3 residues early relative to the CDR3; the germline J gene fills the gap. This rearrangement joins TRBV7-9 to TRBJ2-3, with D uncertain. The germline V and J ends were trimmed by 9 bases and 1 base, with 17 bases remaining between them. This CDR3 comprises 15 residues. The germline CDR1 and CDR2 sequences are SEHNR and FQNEAQ (reference sequence). Partial CDR3 DNA: TGTGCCAGGACTGGCGGAGACTCAGGCACAGATACG. This translates into CARTGGDSGTDT. The CDR3 reads in full as CARTGGDSGTDTQYF.

In regard to this clone: Sequencing ends 3 residues short of the CDR3 end; the germline J gene provides the rest. The chain has TRBV19 and TRBJ1-5, with no clear D. Germline CDR1 LNHDA, CDR2 SQIVND (reference sequence). The CDR3 runs 17 residues. V was trimmed by 2 bases and J by 1 base, leaving 15 bases between them. CDR3 region: CASSIRAGLLSNQPQHF. The CDR3 bases that were read are TGTGCCAGTAGTATAAGGGCTGGACTGTTGAGCAATCAGCCC.

This clone was observed a handful of times. The read terminates 3 residues ahead of where the CDR3 ends, so the germline J gene completes it. V usage is TRBV7-9 and J usage is TRBJ1-2; no reliable D call. The V gene lost 1 base and the J gene lost 6 bases, with 9 bases spanning the gap. Per the germline V gene, CDR1 is SEHNR and CDR2 is FQNEAQ (reference sequence). This CDR3 has 13 amino acids. CDR3 region: CASSLGGWHGYTF. The DNA read from the CDR3 is TGTGCCAGCAGCTTAGGCGGGTGGCATGGC.

This clone has a count of ten or more. The read falls 3 residues short of the CDR3 end, and the missing part is taken from the germline J gene. The chain employs TRBV20-1 and TRBJ1-2; D might be TRBD1 (5 bases). Trimming took off 4 bases at V and 6 bases at J, with 21 bases between the two ends. There are 15 residues in the CDR3. Germline CDR1 reads DFQATT; CDR2 reads SNEGSKA (reference sequence). The covered CDR3 bases are TGCAGTGCTATGTGGCAGGGTACTCCCCTAGATGGC. Translated: CSAMWQGTPLDG. The entire CDR3 is CSAMWQGTPLDGYTF.

This clone is large by share. The read stops 3 residues short of the end of the CDR3; the missing end is completed from the germline J gene. The V gene is TRBV5-5, the J gene TRBJ2-2; the match to TRBD2 covers 8 bases. CDR3 length equals 15 residues. V shed 4 bases and J 7 bases; nucleotides not matched to a gene: 9. Germline lookup yields CDR1 SGHKS and CDR2 YYEKEE (reference sequence). The chain's CDR3 is CASSVFGGAVGELFF. The covered CDR3 bases are TGTGCCAGCAGCGTTTTCGGGGGGGCGGTCGGGGAG.

The table lists this clone with a few counts. From the germline J gene comes the end of the CDR3, since the read stops 3 residues before it. V and J are TRBV20-1 and TRBJ2-7; 10 nucleotides match TRBD2. V dropped 0 bases and J dropped 2; count of bases not matched to a gene: 4. This CDR3 contains 15 residues. Germline V gives CDR1 DFQATT, CDR2 SNEGSKA (reference sequence). The chain's CDR3 is CSARDHSGRAYEQYF. The part of the CDR3 DNA that was read is TGCAGTGCTAGAGATCACAGCGGGAGGGCCTACGAG.

Only a few counts were recorded for this clone. Coverage ceases 3 residues before the CDR3 finishes, and the germline J gene fills in the end. The chain couples TRBV19 to TRBJ2-5; TRBD2 agrees at 10 bases. This CDR3 contains 16 residues. The trim removed 6 bases at V and 5 bases at J, leaving 12 bases unmatched. The germline gives CDR1 LNHDA, CDR2 SQIVND (reference sequence). The sequenced part of the CDR3 DNA is TGTGCCAGTAGGAAGCGGGAGGGCAATGGGGGGGAGACC. Protein sequence: CASRKREGNGGET. The CDR3, in full, reads CASRKREGNGGETQYF.

As regards this clone: The sequence runs out 3 residues before the end of the CDR3; the remainder is reconstructed from the germline J gene. This chain uses TRBV2 with TRBJ1-2; TRBD1 aligns across 8 bases. From germline, CDR1 is SNHLY and CDR2 FYNNEI. The CDR3 is made up of 16 amino acids. The sequenced CDR3 bases are TGTGCCAGCAGTCAATTGATGGGACAGGACGACCGCGGC. The encoded protein is CASSQLMGQDDRG. The full CDR3 sequence reads CASSQLMGQDDRGYTF.

This clone was observed a handful of times. The read ends 3 residues before the CDR3 terminus; that terminus is restored from the germline J gene. The V gene is TRBV7-8, the J gene TRBJ2-7, with 8 bases that match TRBD2. The germline CDR1 and CDR2 sequences are SGHVS and FQNEAQ. The CDR3 has 14 residues. J was trimmed by 2 bases and V by 4 bases; bases with no gene match: 4. The CDR3 loop reads CASSSPGLAYEQYF. Incomplete CDR3 DNA: TGTGCCAGCAGCTCACCGGGACTAGCCTACGAG.

As concerns this clone: The read ends 3 residues shy of where the CDR3 ends; the end is completed using the germline J gene. The V and J genes are TRBV20-1 and TRBJ2-7, with 9 bases matching TRBD1. Trimming cost V 7 bases and J 5 bases; bases outside gene matches: 9. The CDR3 extends over 13 amino acids. The germline gives CDR1 DFQATT, CDR2 SNEGSKA (reference sequence). CDR3 DNA (partial): TGCAGTGGGAGCGACAGGGGGTTCGACGAG. Residues: CSGSDRGFDE. The whole CDR3 sequence reads CSGSDRGFDEQYF.

This clone was counted a few times. The read stops 3 residues short of the end of the CDR3; the missing end is completed from the germline J gene. The J gene is TRBJ2-7, the V gene TRBV7-3, with D hard to call. V dropped 2 bases and J dropped 6 bases, with 17 bases sitting between them. The CDR3 loop spans 15 amino acids. In germline, CDR1 is SGHTA, CDR2 FQGTGA. Here the CDR3 reads CASSLFDTGPVEQYF. The sequenced part of the CDR3 DNA is TGTGCCAGCAGCTTATTCGACACTGGGCCGGTCGAG.

This clone has just a few counts. Sequencing ends 3 residues short of the CDR3 end; the germline J gene provides the rest. The rearrangement joins TRBV6-2 or TRBV6-3 to TRBJ2-7, with a possible D match to TRBD1 (6 bases). This CDR3 contains 15 residues. The V end lost 0 bases, the J end lost 3 bases, and 12 bases lay between the germline ends. Germline assignment: CDR1 MNHEY and CDR2 SVGEGT. The sequenced part of the CDR3 DNA is TGTGCCAGCAGTTACTCGGGGGCCAGGGGCTACGAG. Translation gives CASSYSGARGYE. The whole CDR3 is CASSYSGARGYEQYF.

This clone was counted only a few times. The CDR3 extends 3 residues past the end of the read, so its final part is completed from the germline J gene. The chain couples TRBV7-3 to TRBJ2-1; TRBD1 aligns across 10 bases. With 5 bases clipped from V and 9 bases from J, the junction kept 13 bases outside the gene matches. Germline V gene sequence: CDR1 SGHTA, CDR2 FQGTGA. The CDR3 covers 16 residues. CDR3 DNA, as far as it was read: TGTGCCAGCAGCCCAACGGGGGGACAGGGGTCAAGTGAG. Encoded protein: CASSPTGGQGSSE. The entire CDR3 reads CASSPTGGQGSSEQFF.

A word on this clone: The read comes to an end 3 residues before the CDR3 does, leaving the germline J gene to fill in the end. This rearrangement joins TRBV18 to TRBJ1-2, with unresolved D. The germline V gene has CDR1 KGHSH and CDR2 LQKENI. The CDR3 contains 13 residues. V was pared by 4 bases and J by 7 bases, with 13 bases between. The part of the CDR3 DNA that was read is TGTGCCAGCTCACTCCCCCAGCAGGCTGGC. It yields the protein CASSLPQQAG. The full CDR3 protein is CASSLPQQAGYTF.

This clone was recorded many times. The read terminates 3 residues before the CDR3 end, so the remaining end is supplied by the germline J gene. This rearrangement joins TRBV9 to TRBJ2-5, with 7 nucleotides matching TRBD1. This CDR3 contains 14 residues. V lost 3 bases to trimming and J lost 5 bases; unmatched junction nucleotides: 7. Germline V lookup: CDR1 SGDLS, CDR2 YYNGEE. The CDR3 region is CASSAQGSGETQYF. The covered CDR3 bases are TGTGCCAGCAGCGCACAGGGGAGTGGCGAGACC.

This clone was recorded a few times. The read is 3 residues too short to cover the CDR3 end, so that end is filled in from the germline J gene. The V call is TRBV5-1, the J call TRBJ2-1; 9 bases are a match to TRBD2. Germline lookup yields CDR1 SGHRS and CDR2 YFSETQ. The CDR3 length is 14 residues. The J segment lost 8 bases and the V segment lost 0 bases, leaving 3 bases of the junction unmatched. CDR3 protein: CASSLVAGVYEQFF. The sequenced part of the CDR3 DNA is TGCGCCAGCAGCTTGGTAGCGGGAGTCTATGAG.